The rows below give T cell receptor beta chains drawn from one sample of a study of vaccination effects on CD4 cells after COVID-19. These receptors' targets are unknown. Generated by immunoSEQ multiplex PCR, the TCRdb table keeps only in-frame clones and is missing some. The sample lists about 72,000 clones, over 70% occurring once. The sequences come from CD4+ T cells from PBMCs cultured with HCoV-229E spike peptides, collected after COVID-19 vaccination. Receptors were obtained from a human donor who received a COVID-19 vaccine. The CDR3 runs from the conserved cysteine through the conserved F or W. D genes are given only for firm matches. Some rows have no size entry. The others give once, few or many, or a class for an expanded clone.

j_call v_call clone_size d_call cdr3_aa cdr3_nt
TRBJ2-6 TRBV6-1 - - CASSDPQGPTSGANVLTF TGTGCCAGCAGTGACCCACAGGGTCCTACCTCTGGGGCCAACGTCCTGACTTTC
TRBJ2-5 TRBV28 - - CASSYAYQETQYF TGTGCCAGCAGCTATGCGTACCAAGAGACCCAGTACTTC
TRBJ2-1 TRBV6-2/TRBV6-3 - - CASSYGPRDPYNEQFF TGTGCCAGCAGTTACGGCCCCCGGGACCCCTACAATGAGCAGTTCTTC
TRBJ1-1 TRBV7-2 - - CASSPRAPNTEAFF TGTGCCAGCAGCCCCCGGGCCCCAAACACTGAAGCTTTCTTT
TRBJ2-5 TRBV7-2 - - CASSRRAGNSQETQYF TGTGCCAGCAGCCGGCGTGCGGGGAATAGCCAAGAGACCCAGTACTTC
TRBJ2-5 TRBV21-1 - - CASSKAPPGPHSETQYF TGTGCCAGCAGCAAAGCGCCCCCGGGACCCCATTCGGAGACCCAGTACTTC
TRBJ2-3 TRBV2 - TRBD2 CASSEALTAGGLDTQYF TGTGCCAGCAGTGAAGCGCTTACAGCGGGGGGGCTAGATACGCAGTATTTT
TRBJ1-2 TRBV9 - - CASSVRENYGYTF TGTGCCAGCAGCGTGAGGGAGAACTATGGCTACACCTTC
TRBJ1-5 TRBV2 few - CASSDRASYQPQHF TGTGCCAGCAGTGATCGGGCCTCTTATCAGCCCCAGCATTTT
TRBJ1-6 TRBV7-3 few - CASSPRGARNSPLHF TGTGCCAGCAGCCCCCGGGGGGCCCGGAATTCACCCCTCCACTTT
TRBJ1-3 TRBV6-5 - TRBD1 CASSTGVLNTIYF TGTGCCAGCAGCACAGGGGTCCTCAACACCATATATTTT
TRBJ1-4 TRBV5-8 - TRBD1 CASSQNRGQEKLFF TGTGCCAGCAGCCAAAACAGGGGACAGGAAAAACTGTTTTTT
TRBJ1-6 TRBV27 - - CASSYGGPPYSLHF TGTGCCAGCAGTTACGGGGGCCCGCCCTATTCCCTCCACTTT
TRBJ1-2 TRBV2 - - CASSESQYRNYGYTF TGTGCCAGCAGTGAAAGTCAGTACCGAAACTATGGCTACACCTTC
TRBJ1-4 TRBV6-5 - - CASSYSRRTNEKLFF TGTGCCAGCAGTTACTCGAGACGGACTAATGAAAAACTGTTTTTT
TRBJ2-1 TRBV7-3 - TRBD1 CASSLPEQGSSYNEQFF TGTGCCAGCAGCTTACCCGAACAGGGGTCCAGCTACAATGAGCAGTTCTTC